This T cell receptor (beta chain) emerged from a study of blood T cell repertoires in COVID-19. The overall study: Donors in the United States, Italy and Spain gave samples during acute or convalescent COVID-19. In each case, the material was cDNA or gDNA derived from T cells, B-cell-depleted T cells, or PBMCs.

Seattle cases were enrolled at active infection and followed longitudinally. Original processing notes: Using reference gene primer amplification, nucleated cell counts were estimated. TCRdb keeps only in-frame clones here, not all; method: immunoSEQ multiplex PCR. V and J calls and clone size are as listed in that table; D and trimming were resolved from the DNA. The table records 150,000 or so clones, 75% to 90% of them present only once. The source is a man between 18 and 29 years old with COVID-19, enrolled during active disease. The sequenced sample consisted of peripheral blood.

In nucleotides, the CDR3 is TGCAGTGCGCCGCTCCAGGGCGAGCAGTACTTC. This translates into CSAPLQGEQYF. The gene calls are TRBV20-1 and TRBJ2-7, with a possible D match to TRBD1 (5 bases). CDR3 length equals 11 residues. With 6 bases removed from V and 6 bases from J, the gap between germline ends came to 12 bases. Per germline, CDR1 DFQATT and CDR2 SNEGSKA (reference sequence).